This TCR beta chain was captured by sequencing in a study of shared clonotypes between healthy human individuals. Germline V gene lookup returns CDR1 SNHLY and CDR2 FYNNEI. The CDR3 has 15 amino acids. V lost 6 bases, J lost 6 bases, and 7 bases stayed unmatched. A note on this clone: Antigen unknown.

Study results and limitations: Sequencing depth was a factor that was expected to affect clonotype sharing among donors.

Donors included only healthy HIV-negative adults lacking recent acute infections or vaccinations. Using immunoSEQ multiplex PCR, the repertoire was profiled, and TCRdb retains in-frame clones only, with some absent. The sample gives approximately 470,000 clones, approximately 81% of which show up once; 9.5% to 15% is in the top ten. This TCR was sampled from a woman aged 40 to 50 in good health. Some clones in this sample may be carry-over from other donors' samples. J is TRBJ2-1 and V is TRBV2; 11 bases align to TRBD1. The sample was PBMCs. The CDR3 here is CASSGQGARINEQFF. CDR3 DNA: TGTGCCAGCAGCGGACAGGGGGCTAGAATCAATGAGCAGTTCTTC.